This T cell receptor (beta chain) was obtained from a study of cytomegalovirus exposure and HLA in healthy donors. Study overall: Earlier, approximately 110 million unique TCR beta sequences were recovered from roughly 200 million T cells by an analysis.

With 60 Vbeta and 13 Jbeta primers, the PCR was carried out. Original data processing: Per a later analysis, the number of unique TCR beta chains was around 80 million, of which around 9.9 million were shared. Libraries were prepared by immunoSEQ multiplex PCR; TCRdb keeps only in-frame clonotypes and omits some of them. The V and J calls and clone size are taken from that table; D and trimming were inferred from the DNA. The sample lists tens of thousands of clones; about 72% were seen once. Trimming removed 2 bases at V and 3 bases at J, with 4 bases between. The V gene's germline CDR1 is SGHTA and CDR2 FQGNSA. The CDR3 consists of 12 residues. Broader study findings: Donor immune exposure was known only as CMV serostatus.

Turning to this clone: Its antigen is not known.

This TCR was sampled from a man aged 30 to 45 in good health and CMV-seronegative. The sample was PBMCs. The chain employs TRBV7-2 and TRBJ1-1; D gene unclear. CDR3 sequence (DNA): TGTGCCAGCAGCTTACAGGACACTGAAGCTTTCTTT. Its translation: CASSLQDTEAFF.